This is a list of T cell receptor beta chains from one sample in a study of blood T cell repertoires in COVID-19. Here immunoSEQ multiplex PCR was the method, and the copy in TCRdb shows in-frame clones only, minus some. Of a few hundred thousand clones in the sample, just under 90% were seen once. The source material was peripheral blood. The receptor source for this set is a woman in her 50s with COVID-19, enrolled during active disease. Each CDR3 is given with its conserved first and last residue. Fields, in order: J gene, D gene, V gene, clone size, CDR3 DNA, CDR3 protein. D genes are given only for firm matches. Clone size is not always given. Where it is, it says once, few, many or a class for expanded clones.

j_gene: TRBJ1-1; d_gene: TRBD1; v_gene: TRBV5-1; abundance: -; CDR3nt: TGCGCCAGCAGCTTGTCGCACCGGGACAGTGAAGCTTTCTTT; CDR3aa: CASSLSHRDSEAFF
j_gene: TRBJ2-2; d_gene: -; v_gene: TRBV2; abundance: -; CDR3nt: TGTGCCAGCGGACTGTGGAACACCGGGGAGCTGTTTTTT; CDR3aa: CASGLWNTGELFF
j_gene: TRBJ2-7; d_gene: -; v_gene: TRBV4-1; abundance: -; CDR3nt: TGCGCCAGCAGCCAAGTCCAGGCGGGGTACGAGCAGTACTTC; CDR3aa: CASSQVQAGYEQYF
j_gene: TRBJ2-5; d_gene: TRBD1; v_gene: TRBV6-6; abundance: -; CDR3nt: TGTGCCAGCAGTAAACCAACAGGGGACGAGACCCAGTACTTC; CDR3aa: CASSKPTGDETQYF
j_gene: TRBJ2-7; d_gene: -; v_gene: TRBV6-1; abundance: -; CDR3nt: TGTGCCAGCAGTGAAGGGCAAGGGGGTACCTACGAGCAGTACTTC; CDR3aa: CASSEGQGGTYEQYF
j_gene: TRBJ2-7; d_gene: -; v_gene: TRBV7-9; abundance: -; CDR3nt: TGTGCCAGCGGACAAGGTCTATACGAGCAGTACTTC; CDR3aa: CASGQGLYEQYF
j_gene: TRBJ2-1; d_gene: -; v_gene: TRBV7-9; abundance: -; CDR3nt: TGTGCCAGCAGCTTAGACTCAGGGCACAATGAGCAGTTCTTC; CDR3aa: CASSLDSGHNEQFF
j_gene: TRBJ1-1; d_gene: -; v_gene: TRBV24-1; abundance: -; CDR3nt: TGTGCCACCAGTGAGTCCGGGACAACCGCTATTGAAGCTTTCTTT; CDR3aa: CATSESGTTAIEAFF
j_gene: TRBJ2-3; d_gene: TRBD2; v_gene: TRBV6-6; abundance: once; CDR3nt: TGTGCCAGCAGTTTCCAGCGGGGTACGCAGTATTTT; CDR3aa: CASSFQRGTQYF
j_gene: TRBJ2-1; d_gene: TRBD2; v_gene: TRBV2; abundance: once; CDR3nt: TGTGCCAGCAGTCAAGTAGCGGGAGTTTACAATGAGCAGTTCTTC; CDR3aa: CASSQVAGVYNEQFF
j_gene: TRBJ1-5; d_gene: TRBD1; v_gene: TRBV10-3; abundance: few; CDR3nt: TGTGCCATCAGGGGACAGACTAATCAGCCCCAGCATTTT; CDR3aa: CAIRGQTNQPQHF
j_gene: TRBJ1-1; d_gene: TRBD1; v_gene: TRBV19; abundance: once; CDR3nt: TGTGCCAGTAGTAGGGACAGGGTCACTGAAGCTTTCTTT; CDR3aa: CASSRDRVTEAFF
j_gene: TRBJ2-7; d_gene: TRBD2; v_gene: TRBV19; abundance: -; CDR3nt: TGTGCCAGTAGTATCAGGACTAGCGGGTCCTACGAGCAGTACTTC; CDR3aa: CASSIRTSGSYEQYF
j_gene: TRBJ2-2; d_gene: -; v_gene: TRBV14; abundance: -; CDR3nt: TGTGCCAGCAGCCAAGACTTTAGGAGGACTGGGAACACCGGGGAGCTGTTTTTT; CDR3aa: CASSQDFRRTGNTGELFF
j_gene: TRBJ2-7; d_gene: -; v_gene: TRBV12-2; abundance: -; CDR3nt: TGTGCAAGTCGCTTACCGGACCGGTCGCTAGCGGGACGGGTCTACGAGCAGTACTTC; CDR3aa: CASRLPDRSLAGRVYEQYF
j_gene: TRBJ2-5; d_gene: -; v_gene: TRBV6-6; abundance: -; CDR3nt: TGTGCCAGCACCGTAGGGGGACCCCAAGAGACCCAGTACTTC; CDR3aa: CASTVGGPQETQYF
j_gene: TRBJ2-1; d_gene: -; v_gene: TRBV18; abundance: few; CDR3nt: TGTGCCAGCTCACCAAAAGGCCCAGGGGAGCAGTTCTTC; CDR3aa: CASSPKGPGEQFF
j_gene: TRBJ1-4; d_gene: TRBD1; v_gene: TRBV5-1; abundance: -; CDR3nt: TGCGCCAGCAGTTACACAGGGGCGACGAATGAAAAACTGTTTTTT; CDR3aa: CASSYTGATNEKLFF
j_gene: TRBJ1-2; d_gene: TRBD1; v_gene: TRBV24-1; abundance: once; CDR3nt: TGTGCCACCAGTGATTTTGGGACAGCCTATGGCTACACCTTC; CDR3aa: CATSDFGTAYGYTF
j_gene: TRBJ2-3; d_gene: -; v_gene: TRBV5-4; abundance: once; CDR3nt: TGTGCCAGCACCTCGAGGCGAAGCACAGATACGCAGTATTTT; CDR3aa: CASTSRRSTDTQYF
j_gene: TRBJ1-1; d_gene: -; v_gene: TRBV6-5; abundance: -; CDR3nt: TGTGCCAGCAGCAGCTCCGGGACAATGAACACTGAAGCTTTCTTT; CDR3aa: CASSSSGTMNTEAFF
j_gene: TRBJ2-2; d_gene: -; v_gene: TRBV3-1/TRBV3-2; abundance: -; CDR3nt: TGTGCCAGCAGCCCTCGGACCGGGGAGCTGTTTTTT; CDR3aa: CASSPRTGELFF
j_gene: TRBJ1-1; d_gene: -; v_gene: TRBV7-2; abundance: -; CDR3nt: TGTGCCAGCAGCTTTAATCAGGGAATGAAAGCTTTCTTT; CDR3aa: CASSFNQGMKAFF
j_gene: TRBJ1-1; d_gene: TRBD1; v_gene: TRBV29-1; abundance: -; CDR3nt: TGCAGCGTTGAGGGTCGGGGGACAGCGAACACTGAAGCTTTCTTT; CDR3aa: CSVEGRGTANTEAFF
j_gene: TRBJ2-1; d_gene: -; v_gene: TRBV4-3; abundance: -; CDR3nt: TGCGCCAGCAGCCCCAGACAGTTCCCGATGAGCTCCTACAATGAGCAGTTCTTC; CDR3aa: CASSPRQFPMSSYNEQFF
j_gene: TRBJ1-2; d_gene: TRBD1; v_gene: TRBV6-4; abundance: -; CDR3nt: TGTGCCAGCAGCCCGAGGGTGGACAGGGGGCGAAGTTATGGCTACACCTTC; CDR3aa: CASSPRVDRGRSYGYTF
j_gene: TRBJ2-4; d_gene: -; v_gene: TRBV4-1; abundance: -; CDR3nt: TGCGCCAGCAGCCCCAGCTGGTTATCGGGCATTCAGTACTTC; CDR3aa: CASSPSWLSGIQYF
j_gene: TRBJ1-1; d_gene: -; v_gene: TRBV7-2; abundance: -; CDR3nt: TGTGCCAGCAGCTTAGTAACAGGGAAGAACACTGAAGCTTTCTTT; CDR3aa: CASSLVTGKNTEAFF
j_gene: TRBJ1-3; d_gene: -; v_gene: TRBV3-1/TRBV3-2; abundance: -; CDR3nt: TGTGCCAGCAGCCCGAGGAGCTCTGGAAACACCATATATTTT; CDR3aa: CASSPRSSGNTIYF
j_gene: TRBJ2-7; d_gene: -; v_gene: TRBV15; abundance: -; CDR3nt: TGTGCCACCAGCAGAGACCCCCCCTCCGCGCCATTCTACGAGCAGTACTTC; CDR3aa: CATSRDPPSAPFYEQYF
j_gene: TRBJ2-1; d_gene: -; v_gene: TRBV7-9; abundance: -; CDR3nt: TGTGCCAGCAGCTCGCCCTTAGATATCCTCGGTGAGCAGTTCTTC; CDR3aa: CASSSPLDILGEQFF
j_gene: TRBJ2-1; d_gene: -; v_gene: TRBV5-1; abundance: -; CDR3nt: TGCGCCAGCAGCTTGCGGTCAAGCAATGAGCAGTTCTTC; CDR3aa: CASSLRSSNEQFF
j_gene: TRBJ1-6; d_gene: TRBD1; v_gene: TRBV4-2; abundance: -; CDR3nt: TGTGCCAGCAGCCTCACCACCCAAACAGGGGGTAATTCACCCCTCCACTTT; CDR3aa: CASSLTTQTGGNSPLHF
j_gene: TRBJ1-1; d_gene: TRBD1; v_gene: TRBV29-1; abundance: -; CDR3nt: TGCAGCGCTGACAGGGGGATGAACACTGAAGCTTTCTTT; CDR3aa: CSADRGMNTEAFF
j_gene: TRBJ1-1; d_gene: TRBD1; v_gene: TRBV28; abundance: -; CDR3nt: TGTGCCAGCAGCCTTGGGACAGCGAACACTGAAGCTTTCTTT; CDR3aa: CASSLGTANTEAFF
j_gene: TRBJ1-1; d_gene: TRBD1; v_gene: TRBV7-2; abundance: -; CDR3nt: TGTGCCAGCAGCTTTCTCCCGACAGGGAGGAACACTGAAGCTTTCTTT; CDR3aa: CASSFLPTGRNTEAFF
j_gene: TRBJ1-5; d_gene: TRBD1; v_gene: TRBV19; abundance: -; CDR3nt: TGTGCCAGTAGTATCTTTTGGACAGGGGGCGATCAGCCCCAGCATTTT; CDR3aa: CASSIFWTGGDQPQHF
j_gene: TRBJ2-7; d_gene: TRBD2; v_gene: TRBV6-5; abundance: -; CDR3nt: TGTGCCAGCTCGCGGGGGGGTTCTGCCTCCTACGAGCAGTACTTC; CDR3aa: CASSRGGSASYEQYF
j_gene: TRBJ1-1; d_gene: -; v_gene: TRBV3-1/TRBV3-2; abundance: -; CDR3nt: TGTGCCAGCAGCCAACACAGGAGCCCGATGAACACTGAAGCTTTCTTT; CDR3aa: CASSQHRSPMNTEAFF
j_gene: TRBJ1-4; d_gene: -; v_gene: TRBV30; abundance: -; CDR3nt: TGTGCCTGGAGTGTTCTCTTAAATGAAAAACTGTTTTTT; CDR3aa: CAWSVLLNEKLFF
j_gene: TRBJ2-7; d_gene: -; v_gene: TRBV6-6; abundance: once; CDR3nt: TGTGCCAGCAGTTATCAGTACGAGCAGTACTTC; CDR3aa: CASSYQYEQYF
j_gene: TRBJ2-7; d_gene: TRBD1; v_gene: TRBV5-4; abundance: -; CDR3nt: TGTGCCAGCAGCTTCGGGACAGAACCCTACGAGCAGTACTTC; CDR3aa: CASSFGTEPYEQYF
j_gene: TRBJ1-4; d_gene: TRBD1; v_gene: TRBV10-3; abundance: -; CDR3nt: TGTGCCATCGACAGGGGGGGCGAAAAACTGTTTTTT; CDR3aa: CAIDRGGEKLFF
j_gene: TRBJ2-5; d_gene: -; v_gene: TRBV18; abundance: -; CDR3nt: TGTGCCAGCTCGCCCCCCGACAGATACCAAAAAGAGACCCAGTACTTC; CDR3aa: CASSPPDRYQKETQYF
j_gene: TRBJ2-2; d_gene: TRBD2; v_gene: TRBV5-1; abundance: once; CDR3nt: TGCGCCAGCAGCTACGGACTAGCGGGAGTGACCGGGGAGCTGTTTTTT; CDR3aa: CASSYGLAGVTGELFF
j_gene: TRBJ2-2; d_gene: TRBD2; v_gene: TRBV5-8; abundance: -; CDR3nt: TGTGCCAGCAGCCCCGGGACTAGATCATTTAGCGGGGAGCTGTTTTTT; CDR3aa: CASSPGTRSFSGELFF
j_gene: TRBJ1-1; d_gene: -; v_gene: TRBV12-3/TRBV12-4; abundance: -; CDR3nt: TGTGCCAGCATCAGGGGAGCTAACACTGAAGCTTTCTTT; CDR3aa: CASIRGANTEAFF
j_gene: TRBJ2-7; d_gene: TRBD1; v_gene: TRBV5-4; abundance: -; CDR3nt: TGTGCCAGCAGCTGGACGGGAGGACCGGGACAGGGGGCCTTTGGTGCCGAGCAGTACTTC; CDR3aa: CASSWTGGPGQGAFGAEQYF